Following are 10 T cell receptor beta chains from one sample sequenced in a study of long-term antiretroviral therapy in people with HIV. Version v3.0 of the immunoSEQ assay ran at survey level. This table comes from immunoSEQ multiplex PCR, and its TCRdb copy is limited to in-frame clones, with some not included. This table holds over 20,000 clones, about 87% found once. Source: unsorted PBMCs, taken around 2.7 years after starting antiretroviral therapy. Source of these receptors: a woman aged 45-59 years with HIV.

J is TRBJ1-1 and V is TRBV19, with unresolved D. The CDR3 has 14 residues. Germline CDR1 LNHDA, CDR2 SQIVND (reference sequence). V was trimmed by 5 bases and J by 1 base, leaving 11 bases between them. The CDR3 DNA is TGTGCCAGTAGTCGCCTGAAGTCGAACACTGAAGCTTTCTTT. This translates into CASSRLKSNTEAFF.

The chain carries TRBV19 and TRBJ2-2, with TRBD1 identical over 10 bases. CDR3 size: 15 residues. The trim removed 10 bases at V and 3 bases at J, leaving 8 bases unmatched. Germline assignment: CDR1 LNHDA and CDR2 SQIVND (reference sequence). For the CDR3, the DNA is TGTGCCAACCCGACAGGGGGCGCGTACACCGGGGAGCTGTTTTTT. Residues: CANPTGGAYTGELFF. The whole variable domain, filled in from reference TRBV19 and TRBJ2-2, reads DGGITQSPKYLFRKEGQNVTLSCEQNLNHDAMYWYRQDPGQGLRLIYYSQIVNDFQKGDIAEGYSVSREKKESFPLTVTSAQKNPTAFYLCANPTGGAYTGELFFGEGSRLTVL.

As DNA, the CDR3 is TGTGCCAGCTCACCTCCGGACAGGGCCAATGAAAAACTGTTTTTT. This codes for CASSPPDRANEKLFF. The chain combines TRBV18 with TRBJ1-4, with 8 bases that match TRBD1. This CDR3 region has 15 residues. The V and J ends lost 3 bases and 5 bases, in that order; junction bases with no gene match: 5. The germline gives CDR1 KGHSH, CDR2 LQKENI.

The CDR3 DNA sequence: TGTGCCAGCCGCAGGGGGTTAGGAGAGACCCAGTACTTC. As protein: CASRRGLGETQYF. The chain carries TRBV6-6 and TRBJ2-5; TRBD1 matches at 7 bases. The length of the CDR3 is 13 residues. The V gene end was trimmed by 8 bases and the J gene end by 4 bases; junction bases not matched to a gene: 7. The germline CDR1 and CDR2 sequences are MNHNY and SVGAGI (reference sequence).

The genes are TRBV29-1 and TRBJ2-1; a weak D match, TRBD2 (5 bases). The V end lost 4 bases, the J end lost 9 bases, and 16 bases lay between the germline ends. The CDR3 spans 13 residues. In germline, CDR1 is SQVTM, CDR2 ANQGSEA. The chain's CDR3 is CSVVFLGDAEQFF. CDR3 coding DNA: TGCAGCGTTGTGTTCTTGGGAGACGCTGAGCAGTTCTTC.

V gene TRBV6-6 combines with J gene TRBJ2-3, with D tentatively TRBD1 (5 bases). Trimming shortened V by 4 bases and J by 2 bases, and 10 bases separated the two germline ends. The CDR3 sequence is 14 residues long. Germline values: CDR1 MNHNY, CDR2 SVGAGI (reference sequence). The CDR3 loop reads CASSSDSFTDTQYF. The CDR3 nucleotides read TGTGCCAGCAGTTCCGACAGTTTCACAGATACGCAGTATTTT.

The DNA of the CDR3 is TGCGCCAGCAGCTTGGTAGGGACAGTCTCCTACGAGCAGTACTTC. This codes for CASSLVGTVSYEQYF. This chain joins TRBV5-1 and TRBJ2-7; TRBD1 aligns across 7 bases. Germline V lookup: CDR1 SGHRS, CDR2 YFSETQ. J gave up 0 bases and V 0 bases, and 3 bases lay outside the gene matches. The CDR3 has 15 residues.

A single count supports this clone. This chain uses TRBV5-8 with TRBJ2-1, with 10 bases lining up with TRBD2. Germline values: CDR1 SGHTS, CDR2 YDEGEE. The CDR3 is made up of 15 amino acids. The junction had 4 bases not matched to a gene; V was cut back by 0 bases and J by 7 bases. CDR3 DNA: TGTGCCAGCAGCTTGGGGACTAGCGGAGCGAATGAGCAGTTCTTC. Translating gives CASSLGTSGANEQFF.

The chain carries TRBV7-9 and TRBJ2-5; TRBD2 matches 7 bases. Losses at the gene ends were 8 bases for V and 5 bases for J; bases not matched to a gene: 5. The CDR3 loop spans 12 amino acids. Germline CDR1 and CDR2: SEHNR and FQNEAQ (reference sequence). The CDR3 region has the DNA TGTGCCAGCGGGGGGGGATCGGAGACCCAGTACTTC. Protein sequence: CASGGGSETQYF.

The rearrangement links TRBV11-2 to TRBJ2-1, with 9 bases identical to TRBD2. The J segment lost 2 bases and the V segment lost 8 bases, leaving 7 bases of the junction unmatched. Germline V gene lookup returns CDR1 SGHAT and CDR2 FQNNGV. The CDR3 sequence is 15 residues long. The CDR3 DNA sequence: TGTGCCAGCCGACCGGGACTAGCACCCTACAATGAGCAGTTCTTC. This gives the protein CASRPGLAPYNEQFF.